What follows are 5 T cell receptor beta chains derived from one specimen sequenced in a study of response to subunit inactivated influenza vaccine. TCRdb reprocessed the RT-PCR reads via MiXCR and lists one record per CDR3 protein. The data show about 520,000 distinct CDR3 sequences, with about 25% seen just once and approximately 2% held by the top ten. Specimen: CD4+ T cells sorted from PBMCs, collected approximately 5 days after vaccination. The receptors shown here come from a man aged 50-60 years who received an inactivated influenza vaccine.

CDR3 in amino acids: CASSFIRGYEQYF. CDR3 DNA sequence: TGCGCCAGCAGCTTCATAAGGGGGTACGAGCAGTACTTC. V gene TRBV5-1 combines with J gene TRBJ2-7; D is perhaps TRBD1 (6 bases). V was clipped by 2 bases and J by 4 bases, with 10 bases between them. The CDR3 runs 13 residues. The germline V gene encodes CDR1 SGHRS and CDR2 YFSETQ.

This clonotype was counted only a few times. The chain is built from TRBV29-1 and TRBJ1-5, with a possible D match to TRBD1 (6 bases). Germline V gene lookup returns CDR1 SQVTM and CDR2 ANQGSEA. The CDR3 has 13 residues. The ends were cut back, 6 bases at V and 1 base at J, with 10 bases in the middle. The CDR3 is CSVRGGSNQPQHF. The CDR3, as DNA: TGCAGCGTCCGAGGGGGAAGCAATCAGCCCCAGCATTTT.

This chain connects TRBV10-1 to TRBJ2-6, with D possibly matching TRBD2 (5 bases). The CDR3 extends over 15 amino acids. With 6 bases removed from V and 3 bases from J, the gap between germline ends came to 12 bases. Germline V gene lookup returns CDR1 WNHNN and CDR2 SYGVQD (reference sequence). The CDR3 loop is CASSSDGIGANVLTF. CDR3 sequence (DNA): TGCGCCAGCAGCTCCGACGGGATTGGGGCCAACGTCCTGACTTTC.

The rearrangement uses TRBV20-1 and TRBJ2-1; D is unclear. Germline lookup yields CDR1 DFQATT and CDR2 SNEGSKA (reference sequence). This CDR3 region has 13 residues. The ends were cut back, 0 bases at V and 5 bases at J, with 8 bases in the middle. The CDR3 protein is CSARDPLHNEQFF. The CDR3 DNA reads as TGCAGTGCTAGAGATCCTTTACACAATGAGCAGTTCTTC.

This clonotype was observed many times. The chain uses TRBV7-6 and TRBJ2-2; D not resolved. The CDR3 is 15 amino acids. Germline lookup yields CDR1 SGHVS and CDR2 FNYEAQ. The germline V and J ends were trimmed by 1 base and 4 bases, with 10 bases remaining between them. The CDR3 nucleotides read TGTGCCAGCAGCTTAGAGGTTTGGGTCACCGGGGAGCTGTTTTTT. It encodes CASSLEVWVTGELFF.